This is a list of T cell receptor beta chains from one sample in a study of OX40 agonist ivuxolimab in advanced cancers. Sequencing was performed with immunoSEQ multiplex PCR; in TCRdb, only in-frame clones are kept and a portion is missing. The sample records more than 55,000 clones, approximately 92% being singletons. The sequenced sample was CD4+ or CD8+ T cells sorted from blood, obtained in a trial of the OX40 agonist ivuxolimab. Receptors originate from an adult with an advanced solid tumor such as melanoma, head and neck, liver or kidney cancer. The CDR3 runs from the conserved cysteine through the conserved F or W. The D gene is left open where the match is weak. Rows give clone size only sometimes, using once, few, many, or a class for an expanded clone.

CASSVGASGSYNEQFF	TGTGCCAGCAGCGTAGGGGCCAGCGGGAGTTACAATGAGCAGTTCTTC	TRBV9	.	TRBJ2-1	TRBD2
CASSSRDRGKEYTGELFF	TGTGCCAGCAGCTCCCGGGACAGGGGTAAGGAGTACACCGGGGAGCTGTTTTTT	TRBV13	.	TRBJ2-2	TRBD1
CASSQDRGTGSFYGYTF	TGCGCCAGCAGCCAAGATCGGGGGACAGGGTCTTTTTATGGCTACACCTTC	TRBV4-3	.	TRBJ1-2	TRBD1
CASSVSSGSTDTQYF	TGTGCCAGCAGTGTTTCTAGCGGTAGCACAGATACGCAGTATTTT	TRBV2	.	TRBJ2-3	TRBD2
CASSFRPGAGKETQYF	TGTGCCAGCAGCTTCAGACCCGGGGCGGGAAAAGAGACCCAGTACTTC	TRBV7-9	.	TRBJ2-5	.
CASSQDRGGFYEQYF	TGCGCCAGCAGCCAAGATCGGGGGGGATTCTACGAGCAGTACTTC	TRBV4-3	.	TRBJ2-7	TRBD2
CAISFTPYEQYF	TGTGCCATCAGCTTCACCCCCTACGAGCAGTACTTC	TRBV10-3	.	TRBJ2-7	.
CASSLQSEQFF	TGTGCCAGCAGCTTACAAAGTGAGCAGTTCTTC	TRBV7-9	.	TRBJ2-1	.
CSVEQGAGGRGSYNEQFF	TGCAGCGTTGAACAGGGGGCTGGCGGGAGGGGCTCCTACAATGAGCAGTTCTTC	TRBV29-1	.	TRBJ2-1	.
CASSLERSEAFF	TGTGCCAGCAGCTTAGAAAGGTCTGAAGCTTTCTTT	TRBV7-9	.	TRBJ1-1	.
CASSVRTRADTQYF	TGCGCCAGCAGCGTCCGGACTAGAGCGGATACGCAGTATTTT	TRBV4-1	.	TRBJ2-3	TRBD2
CASSPPQGASEQYF	TGTGCCAGCAGCCCCCCACAGGGGGCCTCCGAGCAGTACTTC	TRBV7-9	.	TRBJ2-7	TRBD1
CASSESRQGWSQPQHF	TGCGCCAGCAGTGAGTCGCGGCAGGGATGGAGTCAGCCCCAGCATTTT	TRBV10-2	.	TRBJ1-5	.
CASSLETFYTEAFF	TGTGCCAGCAGCTTAGAGACATTTTACACTGAAGCTTTCTTT	TRBV11-2	.	TRBJ1-1	.
CASSLGAGSYEQYF	TGCGCCAGCAGCTTGGGGGCCGGATCCTACGAGCAGTACTTC	TRBV5-1	once	TRBJ2-7	.
CASSGGGLTEAFF	TGTGCCAGCAGCGGAGGGGGACTCACTGAAGCTTTCTTT	TRBV9	.	TRBJ1-1	.
CASSSGTSSYEQYF	TGTGCCAGCAGTTCCGGGACAAGCTCCTACGAGCAGTACTTC	TRBV2	.	TRBJ2-7	.
CASSEYSLAGHNEQFF	TGTGCCAGCAGTGAATATTCTCTAGCGGGACACAATGAGCAGTTCTTC	TRBV6-1	once	TRBJ2-1	TRBD2
CASSSSGTARDQPQHF	TGTGCCAGCAGCTCCTCCGGGACAGCCCGAGATCAGCCCCAGCATTTT	TRBV13	few	TRBJ1-5	TRBD1
CASSIRKNSYNEQFF	TGCGCCAGCAGTATCAGAAAGAACTCCTACAATGAGCAGTTCTTC	TRBV4-1	.	TRBJ2-1	.
CASSQGGGRYEQYF	TGCGCCAGCAGCCAAGGAGGCGGGAGATACGAGCAGTACTTC	TRBV4-1	.	TRBJ2-7	TRBD2
CASSFRWESSYEQYF	TGTGCCAGCAGTTTTCGGTGGGAGAGCTCCTACGAGCAGTACTTC	TRBV27	.	TRBJ2-7	.
CASSVEGTEPNEKLFF	TGTGCCAGCAGCGTAGAGGGAACAGAGCCTAATGAAAAACTGTTTTTT	TRBV9	.	TRBJ1-4	.
CASSLEGPGTELDIQYF	TGTGCCAGCAGCTTAGAGGGGCCCGGGACAGAGCTTGACATTCAGTACTTC	TRBV11-1	.	TRBJ2-4	TRBD1
CASSIDETATGRYEQYF	TGTGCCAGTAGTATAGATGAGACGGCGACAGGGCGCTACGAGCAGTACTTC	TRBV19	.	TRBJ2-7	TRBD1
CASSPGLAVATDTQYF	TGTGCCAGCTCACCGGGACTAGCGGTGGCGACAGATACGCAGTATTTT	TRBV18	.	TRBJ2-3	TRBD2
CVSSDRWLALGDTQYF	TGTGTCAGCAGTGATCGTTGGCTAGCGCTAGGGGATACGCAGTATTTT	TRBV2	once	TRBJ2-3	.
CASSLSTGAWSPLHF	TGTGCCAGCAGTTTATCTACAGGGGCTTGGTCACCCCTCCACTTT	TRBV27	.	TRBJ1-6	TRBD1
CASSSTLLRTDTQYF	TGTGCCAGCAGCTCGACCCTCCTAAGGACAGATACGCAGTATTTT	TRBV7-9	.	TRBJ2-3	.
CATEPGTETYEQYF	TGTGCCACAGAACCCGGGACAGAGACCTACGAGCAGTACTTC	TRBV2	.	TRBJ2-7	TRBD1
CASSSGNEQFF	TGTGCCAGCAGCTCGGGTAATGAGCAGTTCTTC	TRBV5-6	.	TRBJ2-1	.
CASSSWDRGPGYTF	TGTGCCAGCAGCTCCTGGGACAGGGGGCCTGGCTACACCTTC	TRBV7-2	few	TRBJ1-2	TRBD1
CASSLSRGFLEQYF	TGTGCCAGCAGCCTTAGTAGGGGGTTTCTCGAGCAGTACTTC	TRBV6-5	once	TRBJ2-7	.
CASSSTGDEQYF	TGTGCCAGCAGCTCCACAGGGGACGAGCAGTACTTC	TRBV11-2	.	TRBJ2-7	TRBD1
CASSGDRGPIYGYTF	TGTGCCAGCAGTGGGGACAGGGGGCCTATCTATGGCTACACCTTC	TRBV6-1	.	TRBJ1-2	TRBD1
CASSVAIVAGVDNEQFF	TGTGCCAGCAGCGTAGCTATTGTAGCGGGGGTCGACAATGAGCAGTTCTTC	TRBV9	.	TRBJ2-1	TRBD2
CASSIGGGPRYEQYF	TGTGCCAGCTCTATTGGGGGGGGGCCCCGCTACGAGCAGTACTTC	TRBV7-3	.	TRBJ2-7	.
CASRRDSPMNTEAFF	TGTGCCAGCAGAAGGGACAGCCCGATGAACACTGAAGCTTTCTTT	TRBV21-1	.	TRBJ1-1	.
CASEVAGNEQFF	TGTGCCAGCGAGGTAGCGGGCAATGAGCAGTTCTTC	TRBV6-1	.	TRBJ2-1	TRBD2
CASSLAVYRDEQYF	TGTGCCAGCAGCTTAGCGGTTTACAGGGACGAGCAGTACTTC	TRBV11-2	.	TRBJ2-7	.
CASSLPGTADYEQYF	TGCGCCAGCAGCTTGCCTGGGACAGCCGACTACGAGCAGTACTTC	TRBV5-1	.	TRBJ2-7	TRBD1
CASSRAASTYEQYF	TGTGCCAGCTCACGGGCAGCCTCTACCTACGAGCAGTACTTC	TRBV18	once	TRBJ2-7	.
CASSPQGGSYEQYF	TGTGCCAGCAGCCCCCAGGGCGGGAGCTACGAGCAGTACTTC	TRBV7-6	.	TRBJ2-7	TRBD2
CASIGQTYEQYF	TGTGCCAGCATAGGACAGACATACGAGCAGTACTTC	TRBV7-9	few	TRBJ2-7	.
CAWSDGSSGNTIYF	TGTGCCTGGAGTGATGGGAGCTCTGGAAACACCATATATTTT	TRBV30	.	TRBJ1-3	.
CSAEGMGHEIYNEQFF	TGCAGCGCGGAAGGTATGGGACACGAGATTTACAATGAGCAGTTCTTC	TRBV29-1	.	TRBJ2-1	.
CASSLFGQGHNEQFF	TGTGCCAGCAGTTTATTCGGACAGGGACACAATGAGCAGTTCTTC	TRBV28	.	TRBJ2-1	TRBD1
CASSHGQGRNTEAFF	TGTGCCAGCAGCCACGGACAGGGTCGGAACACTGAAGCTTTCTTT	TRBV5-6	.	TRBJ1-1	TRBD1
CASSYSTGQPQHF	TGTGCCAGCAGTTACTCGACGGGCCAGCCCCAGCATTTT	TRBV6-5	.	TRBJ1-5	.
CASSPTYGGRLTDTQYF	TGTGCCAGCAGCCCGACCTATGGCGGGAGACTCACAGATACGCAGTATTTT	TRBV5-8	.	TRBJ2-3	TRBD2
CASSIGTATEAFF	TGTGCCAGCAGCATCGGGACAGCCACTGAAGCTTTCTTT	TRBV7-6	few	TRBJ1-1	TRBD1
CASALLAGQETQYF	TGTGCCAGCGCCTTACTAGCGGGCCAAGAGACCCAGTACTTC	TRBV6-6	.	TRBJ2-5	TRBD2
CASSVEATNEKLFF	TGTGCCAGCAGCGTAGAAGCAACTAATGAAAAACTGTTTTTT	TRBV9	.	TRBJ1-4	.
CASSISGTGLFDEQFF	TGCGCCAGCAGCATCTCCGGGACAGGGTTATTCGATGAGCAGTTCTTC	TRBV5-1	.	TRBJ2-1	TRBD1
CASSFGSGADTQYF	TGTGCCAGCAGCTTCGGTAGTGGCGCAGATACGCAGTATTTT	TRBV7-6	.	TRBJ2-3	.